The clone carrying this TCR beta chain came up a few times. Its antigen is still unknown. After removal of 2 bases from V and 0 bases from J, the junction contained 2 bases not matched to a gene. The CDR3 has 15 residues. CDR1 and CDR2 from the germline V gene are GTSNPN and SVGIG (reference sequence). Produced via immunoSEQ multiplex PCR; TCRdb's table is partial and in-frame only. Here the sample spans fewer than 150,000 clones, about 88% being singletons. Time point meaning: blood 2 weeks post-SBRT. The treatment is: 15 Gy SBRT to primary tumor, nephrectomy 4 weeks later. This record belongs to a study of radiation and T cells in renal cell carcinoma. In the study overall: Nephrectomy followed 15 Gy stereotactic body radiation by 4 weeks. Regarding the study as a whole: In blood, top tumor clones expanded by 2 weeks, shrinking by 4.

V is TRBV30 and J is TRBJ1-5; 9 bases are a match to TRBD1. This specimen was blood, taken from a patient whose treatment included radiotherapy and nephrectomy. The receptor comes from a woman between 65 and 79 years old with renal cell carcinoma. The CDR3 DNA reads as TGTGCCTGGAGTAGGGACAGGGTTAGCAATCAGCCCCAGCATTTT. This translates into CAWSRDRVSNQPQHF. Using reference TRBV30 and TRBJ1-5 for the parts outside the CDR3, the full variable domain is SQTIHQWPATLVQPVGSPLSLECTVEGTSNPNLYWYRQAAGRGLQLLFYSVGIGQISSEVPQNLSASRPQDRQFILSSKKLLLSDSGFYLCAWSRDRVSNQPQHFGDGTRLSIL.